A single sample gave rise to the 26 T cell receptor beta chains below, sequenced in a study of tumor-infiltrating lymphocytes in primary liver carcinoma (TCRdb year 2017). Instrument on record: Illumina HiSeq 2500. Using a constant-region primer and ProtoScript II reverse transcriptase, TCRbeta-specific cDNA was reverse-transcribed from 500 ng total RNA. TCRbeta libraries were built with three nested multiplex PCR rounds, a slightly modified ARM-PCR procedure. Each of the first two PCR rounds ran for about 11 cycles using multiplex TRBV1-TRBV30 forward primers together with a Cbeta reverse primer. In TCRdb, the public reads were trimmed at Q25 with fastp and aligned with MiXCR, with productive beta chains retained. Rows with one shared CDR3 protein collapse into an entry with the most common genes and DNA. This sample holds 40,000 to 45,000 distinct CDR3 sequences; 73% were observed only once. The top ten clones comprise 15% to 20% of the sample.

Without any cell sorting, total RNA and DNA were co-extracted from about 20-30 mg of bulk tissue using the AllPrep DNA/RNA mini kit. The sequencing input was liver tumor tissue from sampling region 2. The cell subset or site label for this specimen denotes: tumor region T2, inferior pole. These receptors were obtained from a man aged 35-49 years with primary liver carcinoma and hepatitis B virus infection.

This clonotype was seen many times. The rearrangement joins TRBV5-4 to TRBJ2-3, with 8 nucleotides matching TRBD2. Germline lookup yields CDR1 SGHNT and CDR2 YYREEE (reference sequence). The CDR3 consists of 15 residues. The ends lost 4 bases at V and 2 bases at J; junction bases unmatched: 6. This chain's CDR3 is CASSKGLVVTDTQYF. The CDR3 DNA reads as TGTGCCAGCAGCAAGGGACTAGTGGTCACAGATACGCAGTATTTT.

The chain recombines TRBV5-4 with TRBJ2-3; TRBD2 aligns across 9 bases. The V gene's germline CDR1 is SGHNT and CDR2 YYREEE (reference sequence). CDR3 length equals 16 residues. The V and J ends lost 4 bases and 5 bases, in that order; junction bases with no gene match: 11. The CDR3, as DNA: TGTGCCAGCAGCATGCTCGCGGGAGGGCTCATAGATACGCAGTATTTT. This gives the protein CASSMLAGGLIDTQYF.

Comments on this clonotype: At one end the junction does not follow the germline gene, possibly because of a read error. This chain links TRBV11-2 with TRBJ1-2; D remains unclear. Looked up from germline, CDR1 is SGHAT and CDR2 is FQNNGV. The CDR3 totals 15 residues. In nucleotides, the CDR3 is TGTGCCAGTAGCTTAGATCCGTGGATCGCCTATGGTTACACCTTC. It encodes CASSLDPWIAYGYTF.

As to this clonotype: This CDR3 is missing its conserved last phenylalanine or tryptophan, likely due to a read error. The chain recombines TRBV11-2 with TRBJ1-3; D is ambiguous. This CDR3 is 15 amino acids long. Per the germline V gene, CDR1 is SGHAT and CDR2 is FQNNGV. Deletions cut 5 bases from V and 2 bases from J, with 13 bases between. As DNA, the CDR3 is TGTGCCAGCAGCCCCGGGGTTCGAACTGGAAACACCATATATCTT. It specifies CASSPGVRTGNTIYL.

The sample holds one count of this clonotype. This sequence may be a read error, since a much larger clone differs from it by one base. The V call is TRBV2, the J call TRBJ2-7; no definite D call. The CDR3 contains 14 residues. V lost 7 bases and J 5 bases, leaving 18 bases between the germline ends. Germline V gives CDR1 SNHLY, CDR2 FYNNEI. The CDR3 coding sequence is TGTGCCAGCATCAAAGTAAGGGCCTCGGACGAGCAGTACTTC. Its protein is CASIKVRASDEQYF.

As regards this clonotype: One junction end does not reproduce the germline sequence, and a read error may be involved. The chain recombines TRBV28 with TRBJ2-5; D is perhaps TRBD1 (6 bases). Germline V gene data show CDR1 as MDHEN and CDR2 as SYDVKM. The CDR3 runs 15 residues. The CDR3 coding sequence is TGTGCCAGCGGTTTCCCCAGTCCAGGGGAAGAGACCCACTACTTC. Translating it yields CASGFPSPGEETHYF.

About this clonotype itself: Because it lacks the conserved phenylalanine or tryptophan at the end, this CDR3 is likely a read error. It is unclear where the CDR3 begins or ends on the DNA, so no DNA is shown, and the CDR3 is as TCRdb lists it. J is TRBJ2-6 and V is TRBV12-3 or TRBV12-4. The CDR3 length is 13 residues, termini included. The CDR3 sequence is CTSTISGANVLAI.

This chain uses TRBV11-2 with TRBJ2-1; 12 bases are shared with TRBD2. The germline gives CDR1 SGHAT, CDR2 FQNNGV. J was trimmed by 9 bases and V by 1 base; bases with no gene match: 13. This CDR3 is built from 18 residues. The CDR3 here is CASSLAPLAGGQNSEQFF. CDR3 coding DNA: TGTGCCAGCAGCTTAGCTCCCCTAGCGGGAGGGCAAAACAGTGAGCAGTTCTTC.

Of note for this clonotype: At one end the junction does not follow the germline gene, possibly because of a read error. V gene TRBV12-3 or TRBV12-4 combines with J gene TRBJ1-5; D call uncertain. The CDR3 has 15 residues. The CDR3 sequence is CASSLAQDPNQPQHF. Here the CDR3 DNA reads TGTGCCAGCAGTTTAGCCCAGGACCCTAATCAACCCCAGCATTTT.

This clonotype was recorded only once. This likely comes from a read error, as the CDR3 has no conserved phenylalanine or tryptophan at its end. V and J are TRBV14 and TRBJ2-7; D is perhaps TRBD1 (5 bases). CDR1 SGHDN and CDR2 FVKESK come from the germline V gene. This CDR3 spans 13 amino acids. CDR3: CDSSQVDSYEQYS. In nucleotides, the CDR3 is TGTGACAGCAGCCAGGTCGACAGTTACGAGCAGTACTCC.

This sequence joins TRBV29-1 and TRBJ2-1; 9 nucleotides agree with TRBD2. Germline loops: CDR1 SQVTM, CDR2 ANQGSEA. This CDR3 contains 14 residues. The CDR3 protein is CSAAGGGAIHEQFF. The CDR3, as DNA: TGCAGTGCTGCGGGCGGGGGGGCCATCCATGAGCAGTTCTTC.

Note on this clonotype: It is likely a read error, because the conserved phenylalanine at the end of the CDR3 is missing. V and J are TRBV4-1 and TRBJ2-5; D is ambiguous. Trimming shortened V by 3 bases and J by 5 bases, and 13 bases separated the two germline ends. The CDR3 has 14 amino acids. Germline values: CDR1 MGHRA, CDR2 YSYEKL. The CDR3 sequence is CASSHNKVQETQYL. CDR3 DNA sequence: TGCGCCAGCAGCCACAACAAGGTACAGGAGACCCAGTACCTC.

This clonotype was found a few times. It may be a read error: a sequence one base away is much more abundant. The chain joins TRBV5-1 to TRBJ2-1, with 7 bases aligning to TRBD2. The CDR3 has 15 amino acids. Germline V gene sequence: CDR1 SGHRS, CDR2 YFSETQ. DNA of the CDR3: TGCGCCAGCAGCCTGACTAGCCTGGGCTACTATGAGCAGTTCTTC. This gives the protein CASSLTSLGYYEQFF.

By frequency in the sample, this clonotype is medium-sized. J is TRBJ2-6 and V is TRBV6-5; 7 bases are a match to TRBD1. V lost 6 bases and J lost 0; bases outside the gene matches: 2. The germline CDR1 and CDR2 sequences are MNHEY and SVGAGI. The CDR3 loop spans 15 amino acids. CDR3 region: CASRYRGSGANVLTF. In DNA, the CDR3 is TGTGCCAGCAGATACAGGGGCTCTGGGGCCAACGTCCTGACTTTC.

The chain carries TRBV28 and TRBJ2-3; tentative D call: TRBD1 (5 bases). CDR1 is MDHEN and CDR2 is SYDVKM in the germline V gene. The CDR3 is made up of 14 amino acids. V was cut by 8 bases and J by 12 bases, with 24 bases left in between. The CDR3 DNA reads TGTGCCAGCTCTAAGACAGTGCTGACAGATATACAGTATTTT. It yields the protein CASSKTVLTDIQYF.

The chain is built from TRBV28 and TRBJ2-4, with D possibly matching TRBD1 (5 bases). This CDR3 contains 14 residues. Germline V CDR1 and CDR2: MDHEN, SYDVKM. Trimming stripped 5 bases from V and 8 bases from J, with 16 bases between. CDR3 nucleotide sequence: TGTGCCAGCAGTGGGGCGGTGGCCGAAGACATTCAGTACTTC. Translating it yields CASSGAVAEDIQYF. The full variable domain, rest sourced from reference TRBV28 and TRBJ2-4, is DVKVTQSSRYLVKRTGEKVFLECVQDMDHENMFWYRQDPGLGLRLIYFSYDVKMKEKGDIPEGYSVSREKKERFSLILESASTNQTSMYLCASSGAVAEDIQYFGAGTRLSVL.

With respect to this clonotype: One junction end does not reproduce the germline sequence, and a read error may be involved. The V gene is TRBV28, the J gene TRBJ2-4, with D unresolved. The CDR3 spans 16 residues. Per germline, CDR1 MDHEN and CDR2 SYDVKM. This CDR3 reads CVSSDQEPIAKNIQYF. In DNA form, the CDR3 reads TGTGTCAGCAGCGATCAGGAGCCCATAGCCAAAAACATTCAGTACTTC.

As to this clonotype: One junction end does not reproduce the germline sequence, and a read error may be involved. The rearrangement joins TRBV5-1 to TRBJ2-3; D gene unclear. Germline CDR1 SGHRS, CDR2 YFSETQ. The CDR3 sequence is 16 residues long. CDR3 DNA sequence: TGCGCCAGCAGCTTGAGGACGGGCGGCTGCACAGATATGCAGTATTTT. As protein: CASSLRTGGCTDMQYF.

Of note for this clonotype: A junction boundary mismatches the germline segment, possibly from a read error. V usage is TRBV6-2 or TRBV6-3 and J usage is TRBJ2-7; no firm D call. This CDR3 has 11 amino acids. Germline CDR1 MNHEY, CDR2 SVGEGT. The CDR3 here is CASSYTNEQYF. CDR3 nucleotide sequence: TGTGCCAGCAGTTACACCAACGAGCAGTATTTC.

Of note for this clonotype: Germline and junction disagree at one end, which may indicate a read error. The chain joins TRBV14 to TRBJ2-1; 10 nucleotides align to TRBD2. The CDR3 totals 16 residues. Germline lookup yields CDR1 SGHDN and CDR2 FVKESK. CDR3 residues: CASSAVAGGVNNEQFF. The CDR3 DNA follows: TGCGCCAGCAGTGCCGTAGCGGGAGGTGTAAACAATGAGCAGTTCTTC.

Concerning this clonotype: This CDR3 fails to terminate in the conserved phenylalanine or tryptophan, so it likely reflects a read error. This chain links TRBV4-1 with TRBJ2-7, with D tentatively TRBD1 (5 bases). The CDR3 has 14 residues. V was trimmed by 4 bases and J by 5 bases, leaving 15 bases between them. Germline-derived CDR1 and CDR2 are MGHRA and YSYEKL. The CDR3 bases are TGCGCCAGCAGCCTCCTAGAGGTAGGGGACGAGCAGTACTAC. It yields the protein CASSLLEVGDEQYY.

Comment on this clonotype: Mismatch with germline at one junction end may stem from a read error. The chain recombines TRBV29-1 with TRBJ2-3; D is unresolved. Germline values: CDR1 SQVTM, CDR2 ANQGSEA. The CDR3 length is 12 residues. The CDR3 loop is CSIAPSTDTQYF. CDR3 bases: TGTAGCATTGCCCCTTCCACAGATACGCAGTACTTT.

A remark on this clonotype: At one of its ends the junction is not consistent with the germline gene, which may arise from a read error. The gene calls are TRBV5-1 and TRBJ2-1; 10 nucleotides match TRBD2. Per the germline V gene, CDR1 is SGHRS and CDR2 is YFSETQ. This CDR3 contains 14 residues. CDR3 in DNA: TGCGCCGGCACGTTAGCGGGAGGTTACAATGAGCATTTCTTC. Translated, it gives CAGTLAGGYNEHFF.

With respect to this clonotype: This may be a read error: a much more frequent sequence differs by one nucleotide. This chain connects TRBV7-8 to TRBJ2-1; D ambiguous. This CDR3 has 14 residues. The germline V gene encodes CDR1 SGHVS and CDR2 FQNEAQ. The DNA of the CDR3 is TGTGCCAGCAGCTTAGCGGCGCTCAACAATGAGCAGATCTTC. Translation gives CASSLAALNNEQIF.

In the case of this clonotype: In this CDR3 the conserved last residue, phenylalanine or tryptophan, is missing, so a read error is likely. The V and J genes are TRBV10-1 and TRBJ2-7; D unclear. This CDR3 has 13 residues. Trimming removed 3 bases at V and 3 bases at J, with 9 bases between. Germline V lookup: CDR1 WNHNN, CDR2 SYGVQD (reference sequence). The CDR3: CASSEGSNYEQYL. CDR3 DNA: TGCGCCAGCAGTGAAGGTAGCAACTACGAGCAGTACTTA.

Notes on this clonotype: Mismatch with germline at one junction end may stem from a read error. As DNA, the CDR3 is TGTGCCAGCAGTCGGACGGGTGAGGGCAATCAGTCCCAGCATTTT. This codes for CASSRTGEGNQSQHF. The chain couples TRBV6-1 to TRBJ1-5; D not resolved. Germline V lookup: CDR1 MNHNS, CDR2 SASEGT. CDR3 size: 15 residues.